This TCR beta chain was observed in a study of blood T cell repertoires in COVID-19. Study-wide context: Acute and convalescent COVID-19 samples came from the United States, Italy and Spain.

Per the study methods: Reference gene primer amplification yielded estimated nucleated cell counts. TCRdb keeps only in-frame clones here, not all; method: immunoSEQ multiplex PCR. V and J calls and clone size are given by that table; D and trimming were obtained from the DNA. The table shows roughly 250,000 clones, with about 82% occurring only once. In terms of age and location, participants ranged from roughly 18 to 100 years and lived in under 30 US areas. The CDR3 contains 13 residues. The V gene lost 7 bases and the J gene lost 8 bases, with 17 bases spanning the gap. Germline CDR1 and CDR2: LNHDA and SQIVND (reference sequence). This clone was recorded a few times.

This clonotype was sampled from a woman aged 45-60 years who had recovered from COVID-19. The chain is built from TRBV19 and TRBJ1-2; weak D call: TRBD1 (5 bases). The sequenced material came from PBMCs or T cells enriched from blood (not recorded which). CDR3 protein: CASKSGRARGYTF. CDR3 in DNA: TGTGCCAGTAAGTCGGGCAGGGCAAGAGGCTACACCTTC.